These T cell receptor beta chains were read from a single sample in a study of T cell responses to AZD1222 COVID-19 vaccine. Using immunoSEQ multiplex PCR, the repertoire was profiled, and TCRdb retains in-frame clones only, with some absent. The sample has about 150,000 clones, roughly 90% seen once; the top ten hold around 2.9%. Sequencing was performed on peripheral blood, taken on day 0 of AZD1222 vaccination. These receptors came from an adult in good health. Both conserved end residues are part of each CDR3. The size of a clone is reported for some rows only, either as once, few or many, or as a class for expanded clones.

j_call v_call clone_size cdr3_aa
TRBJ1-2 TRBV6-5 once CASSYSPGTNYGYTF
TRBJ1-5 TRBV2 NA CASSIQTGPNQPQHF
TRBJ1-1 TRBV18 once CASSPQKNTEAFF
TRBJ2-6 TRBV6-5 once CASSYGGDPGANVLTF
TRBJ1-2 TRBV12-3/TRBV12-4 NA CASSPYGYTF
TRBJ2-5 TRBV7-9 NA CASSLLAGASETQYF
TRBJ2-3 TRBV10-3 NA CAISESGFTDTQYF
TRBJ1-6 TRBV19 NA CASSTATGTNSPLHF
TRBJ2-7 TRBV5-6 NA CASSLSVTYEQYF
TRBJ2-5 TRBV15 NA CATSRESLIETQYF
TRBJ2-1 TRBV5-1 NA CASSSGVYNEQFF
TRBJ1-5 TRBV29-1 NA CSVGAGRTQPQHF
TRBJ1-1 TRBV6-4 NA CASDGLRWDRTEAFF
TRBJ2-1 TRBV10-1 NA CALPGGQGDNEQFF
TRBJ1-1 TRBV9 NA CASSVRDRAAETEAFF
TRBJ2-7 TRBV4-3 NA CASSQSLRTYEQYF
TRBJ1-2 TRBV5-5 once CASSFRVGAVTF
TRBJ1-5 TRBV5-4 NA CASSSGLGGQPQHF
TRBJ2-7 TRBV7-2 NA CASRWTSGPYEQYF
TRBJ2-5 TRBV27 NA CASSLKRGVQETQYF
TRBJ2-2 TRBV15 NA CATRVDATGELFF
TRBJ1-3 TRBV7-6 NA CASSLSRMQFGNTIYF
TRBJ1-5 TRBV11-2 NA CASSQGARQPQHF
TRBJ2-7 TRBV28 NA CASSAGQGGEQYF
TRBJ1-2 TRBV4-3 NA CASSQGPTSSGYTF
TRBJ1-1 TRBV7-2 NA CASSLIGGTEAFF
TRBJ2-7 TRBV28 NA CASSAPGWEQYF
TRBJ1-3 TRBV5-4 NA CASSAGVRGSGNTIYF
TRBJ2-2 TRBV6-2/TRBV6-3 NA CASSPGTSGRTGELFF
TRBJ2-1 TRBV11-3 NA CASSIITGRGGNEQFF
TRBJ1-4 TRBV2 NA CASSRAKEKLFF
TRBJ2-5 TRBV5-4 NA CASSSGLRETQYF
TRBJ1-1 TRBV3-1/TRBV3-2 NA CASSQGRDAFF
TRBJ1-1 TRBV4-2 NA CASSQDRGLNTEAFF
TRBJ2-7 TRBV7-4 NA CASSWSDRAVHEQYF
TRBJ2-1 TRBV11-3 NA CASSLGTPPGNEQFF
TRBJ1-2 TRBV29-1 NA CSVEPQGSLYGYTF
TRBJ2-3 TRBV6-5 NA CASSYPTGGTDTQYF
TRBJ2-7 TRBV5-1 NA CASSLNPGREDEQYF
TRBJ1-1 TRBV11-3 NA CASSPRRGDTEAFF
TRBJ2-3 TRBV6-2/TRBV6-3 NA CASSYAQGPDTQYF
TRBJ1-3 TRBV4-3 once CASSQDQRGRDTIYF
TRBJ2-1 TRBV11-3 NA CASSLDGTGQGNEQFF
TRBJ1-2 TRBV6-5 NA CASNSQGGGYTF
TRBJ1-1 TRBV6-5 once CASSRAGTENTEAFF
TRBJ2-3 TRBV9 NA CASSADRDTDTQYF
TRBJ2-1 TRBV3-1/TRBV3-2 NA CASSQGPYSYNEQFF
TRBJ1-4 TRBV20-1 NA CSARDRSINEKLFF
TRBJ2-1 TRBV7-2 once CASSLQFLAGNEQFF
TRBJ1-5 TRBV29-1 NA CSAQTDRNQPQHF